The subject of this entry is one T cell receptor (beta chain). The data were obtained in a study of high-grade serous ovarian cancer treatment subgroups. Tumor tissue was taken before any definitive surgery or chemotherapy was given. CDR3 length: 17 residues. CDR1 SEHNR and CDR2 FQNEAQ come from the germline V gene (reference sequence). The J segment lost 7 bases and the V segment lost 6 bases, leaving 10 bases of the junction unmatched. TCRdb keeps only in-frame clones here, not all; method: immunoSEQ multiplex PCR. The sample shows 15,000 to 20,000 clones, roughly two thirds of them seen only once. Input material: tumor tissue. The sequence derives from a human donor with high-grade serous ovarian cancer. The chain recombines TRBV7-9 with TRBJ2-1; 15 nucleotides line up with TRBD2. Written as DNA, the CDR3 is TGTGCCAGCAGGCGGACTAGCGGGGGGGCGACGGGGAATGAGCAGTTCTTC. This encodes CASRRTSGGATGNEQFF.